This T cell receptor beta chain was captured by sequencing in a study of chemoradiotherapy in HPV16-positive cancers. General observations from the study: In HPV16-positive patients, HPV-responsive T-cell expansion tracked better recurrence-free survival.

The V gene's germline CDR1 is LNHDA and CDR2 SQIVND (reference sequence). V was cut by 0 bases and J by 0 bases, with 11 bases left in between. The CDR3 runs to 17 residues. The repertoire was sequenced with immunoSEQ multiplex PCR; TCRdb's copy has only in-frame clones and lacks some. The table has around 62,000 clones, 88% seen once. As regards this clone: Its antigen is not identified.

The TCR comes from a human donor with HPV-associated anogenital cancer. V is TRBV19 and J is TRBJ2-2; D gene unclear. This specimen was blood, taken from a patient who underwent chemoradiotherapy. The CDR3 here is CASSIDLWGTNTGELFF. In DNA, the CDR3 is TGTGCCAGTAGTATAGATCTCTGGGGTACGAACACCGGGGAGCTGTTTTTT. Full variable domain (missing parts from reference TRBV19 and TRBJ2-2): DGGITQSPKYLFRKEGQNVTLSCEQNLNHDAMYWYRQDPGQGLRLIYYSQIVNDFQKGDIAEGYSVSREKKESFPLTVTSAQKNPTAFYLCASSIDLWGTNTGELFFGEGSRLTVL.